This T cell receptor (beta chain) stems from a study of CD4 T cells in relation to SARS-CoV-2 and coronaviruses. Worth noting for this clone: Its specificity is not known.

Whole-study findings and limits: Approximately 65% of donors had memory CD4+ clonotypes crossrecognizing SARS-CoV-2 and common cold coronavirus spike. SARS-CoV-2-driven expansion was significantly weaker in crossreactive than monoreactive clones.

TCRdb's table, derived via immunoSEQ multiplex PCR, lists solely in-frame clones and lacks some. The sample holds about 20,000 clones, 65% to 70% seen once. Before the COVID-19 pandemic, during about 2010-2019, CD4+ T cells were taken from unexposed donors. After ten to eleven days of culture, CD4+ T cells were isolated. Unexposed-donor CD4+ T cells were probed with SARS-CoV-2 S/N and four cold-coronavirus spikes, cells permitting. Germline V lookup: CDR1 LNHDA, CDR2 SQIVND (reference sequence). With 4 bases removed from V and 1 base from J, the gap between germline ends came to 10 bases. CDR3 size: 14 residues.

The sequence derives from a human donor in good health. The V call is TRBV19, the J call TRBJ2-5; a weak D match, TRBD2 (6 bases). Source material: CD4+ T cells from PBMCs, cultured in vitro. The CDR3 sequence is CASSNGGSQETQYF. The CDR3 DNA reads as TGTGCCAGTAGTAATGGAGGGAGCCAAGAGACCCAGTACTTC.